This TCR beta chain was observed in a study of chemoradiotherapy in HPV16-positive cancers. Broader study findings: Non-HPV-specific T cells did not expand in tumors during treatment, whereas candidate HPV-specific clones and E7-related motifs did. In HPV16-positive patients, HPV-responsive T-cell expansion tracked better recurrence-free survival.

Some clones are missing from TCRdb's copy, which holds only in-frame ones; the method was immunoSEQ multiplex PCR. Counted here are some 2,100 clones, approximately 83% occurring once; the ten biggest clones make up 20% to 25%. Trimming took off 0 bases at V and 7 bases at J, with 16 bases between the two ends. Germline-derived CDR1 and CDR2 are SGHRS and YFSETQ. The CDR3 runs to 16 residues. Note on this clone: The antigen is unknown.

The V call is TRBV5-1, the J call TRBJ2-2; no reliable D call. Sequencing was performed on tumor tissue, taken from a patient who underwent chemoradiotherapy. The receptor's source is a human donor with HPV-associated anogenital cancer. For the CDR3, the DNA is TGCGCCAGCAGCTTGGCCGGAGTTTTAGGGTTCGGGGAGCTGTTTTTT. This gives the protein CASSLAGVLGFGELFF. Full variable domain (rest looked up from reference TRBV5-1 and TRBJ2-2): KAGVTQTPRYLIKTRGQQVTLSCSPISGHRSVSWYQQTPGQGLQFLFEYFSETQRNKGNFPGRFSGRQFSNSRSEMNVSTLELGDSALYLCASSLAGVLGFGELFFGEGSRLTVL.